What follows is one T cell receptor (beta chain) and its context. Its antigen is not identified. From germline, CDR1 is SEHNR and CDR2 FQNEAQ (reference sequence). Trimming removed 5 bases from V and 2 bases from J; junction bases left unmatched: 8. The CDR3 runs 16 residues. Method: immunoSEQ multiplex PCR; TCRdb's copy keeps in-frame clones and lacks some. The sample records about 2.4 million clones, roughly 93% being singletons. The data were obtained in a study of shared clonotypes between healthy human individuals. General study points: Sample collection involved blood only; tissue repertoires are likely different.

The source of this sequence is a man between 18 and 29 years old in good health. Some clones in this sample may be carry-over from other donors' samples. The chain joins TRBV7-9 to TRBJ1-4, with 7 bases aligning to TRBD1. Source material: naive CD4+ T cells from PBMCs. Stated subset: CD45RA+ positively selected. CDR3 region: CASSKNRGLTNEKLFF. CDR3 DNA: TGTGCCAGCAGCAAAAACAGGGGACTCACTAATGAAAAACTGTTTTTT.